A selection of T cell receptor beta chains follows, all from one sample in a study of T cell responses to AZD1222 COVID-19 vaccine. TCRdb keeps only in-frame clones here, not all; method: immunoSEQ multiplex PCR. Of roughly 260,000 clones in the sample, 85% to 95% are singletons; the top ten hold around 0.6%. The source material was peripheral blood, sampled on day 0 of AZD1222 vaccination. The receptors were gathered from an adult in good health. CDR3s include the opening cysteine and the closing phenylalanine or tryptophan. D genes are given only for firm matches. The size of a clone is reported for some rows only, either as once, few or many, or as a class for expanded clones.

j_gene | d_gene | v_gene | abundance | CDR3aa | CDR3nt
TRBJ2-7 | TRBD1 | TRBV5-1 | - | CASSAGQGLRYEQYF | TGCGCCAGCAGCGCCGGACAGGGGTTAAGGTACGAGCAGTACTTC
TRBJ1-1 | - | TRBV18 | - | CASSWSATEAFF | TGTGCCAGCTCATGGAGCGCCACTGAAGCTTTCTTT
TRBJ1-2 | - | TRBV5-4 | - | CASSLVGVYGYTF | TGTGCCAGCAGCTTGGTTGGGGTCTATGGCTACACCTTC
TRBJ1-1 | - | TRBV28 | - | CASRAGNTEAFF | TGTGCCAGCCGGGCAGGGAACACTGAAGCTTTCTTT
TRBJ1-3 | - | TRBV28 | - | CASSSTPGSGNTIYF | TGTGCCAGCAGTTCGACCCCGGGCTCTGGAAACACCATATATTTT
TRBJ2-2 | TRBD2 | TRBV6-2/TRBV6-3 | - | CASSDPLAGGTGELFF | TGTGCCAGCAGTGACCCACTAGCGGGGGGTACCGGGGAGCTGTTTTTT
TRBJ1-1 | - | TRBV29-1 | once | CSVEKGNTEAFF | TGCAGCGTTGAAAAGGGTAACACTGAAGCTTTCTTT
TRBJ2-7 | - | TRBV25-1 | - | CASSDFRSPYEQYF | TGTGCCAGCAGTGATTTCAGGAGCCCATACGAGCAGTACTTC
TRBJ2-1 | TRBD2 | TRBV18 | - | CASSPEGLAGEQFF | TGTGCCAGCTCACCAGAGGGACTAGCGGGAGAGCAGTTCTTC
TRBJ1-6 | - | TRBV28 | once | CATSTGRNSPLHF | TGTGCCACCTCTACAGGGAGGAATTCACCCCTCCACTTT
TRBJ1-4 | - | TRBV19 | few | CASSGGHLNEKLFF | TGTGCCAGTAGTGGGGGACACCTAAATGAAAAACTGTTTTTT
TRBJ2-7 | TRBD2 | TRBV13 | - | CASSPLREREGGYEQYF | TGTGCCAGCAGCCCCCTTCGGGAGCGGGAGGGTGGATACGAGCAGTACTTC
TRBJ1-1 | TRBD1 | TRBV28 | - | CASKGQGARHTEAFF | TGTGCCAGCAAGGGACAGGGGGCTAGGCACACTGAAGCTTTCTTT
TRBJ1-2 | - | TRBV19 | - | CASSTQRRGAGGYTF | TGTGCCAGTAGTACTCAACGCCGGGGGGCTGGAGGCTACACCTTC
TRBJ1-2 | - | TRBV25-1 | - | CASSEQVLEGYTF | TGTGCCAGCAGTGAACAGGTATTGGAGGGCTACACCTTC
TRBJ2-7 | TRBD2 | TRBV11-1 | - | CASSLDSGSYEQYF | TGTGCCAGCAGCCTGGACAGCGGGAGTTACGAGCAGTACTTC
TRBJ1-1 | TRBD1 | TRBV2 | - | CASSMDRANIEAFF | TGTGCCAGCAGTATGGACAGGGCGAACATTGAAGCTTTCTTT
TRBJ1-5 | - | TRBV5-1 | - | CASSLDPAGSNQPQHF | TGCGCCAGCAGCTTGGATCCAGCCGGGAGCAATCAGCCCCAGCATTTT
TRBJ1-3 | TRBD1 | TRBV6-5 | - | CASTPRTGVGNTIYF | TGTGCCAGCACCCCAAGGACAGGGGTCGGAAACACCATATATTTT
TRBJ1-3 | - | TRBV28 | - | CASSLYAFSGNTIYF | TGTGCCAGCAGTTTATACGCGTTCTCTGGAAACACCATATATTTT
TRBJ1-5 | - | TRBV9 | - | CASSLGGRQPQHF | TGTGCCAGCAGCCTAGGGGGACGGCAGCCCCAGCATTTT
TRBJ2-6 | - | TRBV7-9 | - | CASSLGPPGANVLTF | TGTGCCAGCAGCTTAGGGCCACCCGGGGCCAACGTCCTGACTTTC
TRBJ2-2 | - | TRBV7-3 | - | CASSPMGKGGELFF | TGTGCCAGCAGCCCTATGGGGAAGGGCGGGGAGCTGTTTTTT
TRBJ2-7 | - | TRBV19 | - | CASSIRQSSYEQYF | TGTGCCAGTAGTATCCGTCAGTCCTCCTACGAGCAGTACTTC
TRBJ2-1 | TRBD2 | TRBV27 | - | CASSPYPSGVSYNEQFF | TGTGCCAGCAGTCCCTACCCTAGCGGAGTCTCCTACAATGAGCAGTTCTTC
TRBJ1-4 | TRBD1 | TRBV6-5 | - | CASSRTGANNEKLFF | TGTGCCAGCAGCCGGACAGGGGCGAATAATGAAAAACTGTTTTTT